This T cell receptor beta chain was captured in a study of cytomegalovirus exposure and HLA in healthy donors. Study results and limitations: Reportedly, TCR beta sequences accurately predicted HLA-A and HLA-B alleles in most subjects.

For this clone: Antigen: not known.

Primers for the PCR totalled 60 Vbeta and 13 Jbeta. Some clones are missing from TCRdb's copy, which holds only in-frame ones; the method was immunoSEQ multiplex PCR. Among some 120,000 clones, around 62% were seen once, and the ten largest hold roughly 9.8%. CDR1 is ENHRY and CDR2 is SYGVKD in the germline V gene. CDR3 length: 12 amino acids. V lost 6 bases, J lost 5 bases, and 2 bases stayed unmatched. The chain couples TRBV10-3 to TRBJ2-7, with TRBD1 matching 9 bases. Sequenced: PBMCs. The clonotype comes from a middle-aged woman in good health and CMV-seropositive. The CDR3 region is CAIRGQGHEQYF. The CDR3, as DNA: TGTGCCATCAGGGGACAGGGCCACGAGCAGTACTTC.